This TCR beta chain emerged from a study of T-cell reconstitution after alpha-beta-depleted transplantation in children. CDR1 is SGHTA and CDR2 is FQGNSA in the germline V gene. V gave up 6 bases and J gave up 5 bases, with 14 bases separating them. This CDR3 spans 14 amino acids. Preparation of the TCRbeta library used unique molecular identifiers. Via MiXCR, TCRdb re-called the PCR reads, giving one row per CDR3 protein. Among some 200,000 distinct CDR3 sequences listed, roughly 10% were seen once. This chain connects TRBV7-2 to TRBJ2-1; D possibly corresponds to TRBD1 (6 bases). The specimen comprised PBMCs from the stem cell graft donor, sampled from the stem cell graft. This receptor was obtained from a human donor who donated a stem cell graft to a child with acute lymphoblastic leukemia. The CDR3 DNA reads TGTGCCAGCAGGGGAACAGGGTTCAACAATGAGCAGTTCTTC. Amino acids: CASRGTGFNNEQFF.